The T cell receptor beta chain under discussion was sequenced for a study of beta chain features in type 1 diabetes. This clone occurred a few times. Its antigen is unidentified. Study-wide results and limits: Within each of all four CD4+ subsets, Type 1 diabetes patients had TCRB CDR3s that were moderately but significantly shorter. Cells that show high TCR expression could be over-represented by cDNA sequencing.

The single heparinised draw taken from each donor contained around 100 mL of blood on average. Based on CD45RO/CCR7/CD25/CD127/CD95/CD27, CD4+ regulatory, stem cell-like memory, naive and central memory cells were sorted. Germline CDR1 is SGDLS and CDR2 is YYNGEE. This CDR3 contains 14 residues. V was clipped by 6 bases and J by 3 bases, with 16 bases between them. The authors reverse transcribed all of the isolated RNA, so sequencing captured expressed TCRB transcripts. Only in-frame clones appear in the TCRdb table, and some are missing; sequencing was by immunoSEQ multiplex PCR. The sample has a few hundred thousand clones, roughly 12% seen once.

The TCR comes from a man aged 18 to 35 in good health. This chain links TRBV9 with TRBJ2-7; tentative D call: TRBD1 (7 bases). Material for sequencing was naive CD4+ T cells from blood. CDR3 protein: CASNPGGTDYEQYF. The CDR3 DNA reads as TGTGCCAGCAACCCGGGCGGGACAGACTACGAGCAGTACTTC. Together with reference TRBV9 and TRBJ2-7, the CDR3 gives the full variable domain: DSGVTQTPKHLITATGQRVTLRCSPRSGDLSVYWYQQSLDQGLQFLIQYYNGEERAKGNILERFSAQQFPDLHSELNLSSLELGDSALYFCASNPGGTDYEQYFGPGTRLTVT.